This TCR beta chain was sequenced in a study of vaccination and CD4 T cells after COVID-19. Study overall: Timing of post-vaccine sample collection was a median roughly 70 days after dose two, with a range of 14 to 241. A CEFX pool, an HIV-1 Nef pool, or no peptide went to control cultures. Overlapping spike pools from SARS-CoV-2 and HCoV-NL63, HCoV-OC43 and HCoV-229E served as culture stimuli.

CDR3 length equals 15 residues. Trimming took off 2 bases at V and 6 bases at J, with 17 bases between the two ends. Per germline, CDR1 SGHNT and CDR2 YYREEE (reference sequence). This clonotype was counted only a few times. The antigen is unknown. An Oncomine TCR Beta short-read assay was used to sequence the DNA from cultured CD4+ T cells. TCRdb reprocessed the PCR reads with MiXCR, giving one entry per CDR3 protein. Among some 21,000 distinct CDR3 sequences, over 40% were seen once, and the ten largest hold 9.6%. Treatment described: roughly 11-day PBMC culture with coronavirus spike peptide pools or control peptides (ViraFEST assay).

The sequencing sample was made of CD4+ T cells from blood, cultured in vitro. The rearrangement links TRBV5-4 to TRBJ1-2; D possibly corresponds to TRBD1 (5 bases). The clonotype comes from a human donor who had recovered from COVID-19. CDR3 protein: CASSFPDAEGDGYTF. For the CDR3, the DNA is TGTGCCAGCAGCTTCCCGGACGCTGAAGGGGATGGCTACACCTTC.